Listed below are T cell receptor beta chains from one sample, sequenced in a study of regulatory T cells in long-lasting Graves disease. TCRdb re-derived calls from the multiplex PCR reads in MiXCR, one entry per CDR3 protein. The profile shows hundreds of thousands of distinct CDR3 sequences, 16% of them singletons. These data were also filed under a second study, of T cells in Graves' hyperthyroidism and ophthalmopathy.

This material consisted of peripheral blood mononuclear cells (PBMCs), taken at new diagnosis, from a patient treated with antithyroid drugs. The receptors come from a woman between 40 and 65 years old with Graves disease. CDR3s include the opening cysteine and the closing phenylalanine or tryptophan. Fields, in order: V gene, CDR3 protein.

TRBV12-3/TRBV12-4 CASSFGGGTGNTIYF
TRBV6-9 CASSYGPGTNYGYTF
TRBV12-3/TRBV12-4 CASSGRLPPYYEQYF
TRBV15 CATSTPGLAGTQYF
TRBV20-1 CSAPTSGNTGELFF
TRBV5-8 CASSLAWTTDTQYF
TRBV9 CASSVLDALGEQYF
TRBV10-3 CAIRAGESQPQHF
TRBV11-3 CASSPRLAGYEQYF
TRBV14 CASSLERVVVNEQFF
TRBV6-1 CASSPGTGSYGYTF